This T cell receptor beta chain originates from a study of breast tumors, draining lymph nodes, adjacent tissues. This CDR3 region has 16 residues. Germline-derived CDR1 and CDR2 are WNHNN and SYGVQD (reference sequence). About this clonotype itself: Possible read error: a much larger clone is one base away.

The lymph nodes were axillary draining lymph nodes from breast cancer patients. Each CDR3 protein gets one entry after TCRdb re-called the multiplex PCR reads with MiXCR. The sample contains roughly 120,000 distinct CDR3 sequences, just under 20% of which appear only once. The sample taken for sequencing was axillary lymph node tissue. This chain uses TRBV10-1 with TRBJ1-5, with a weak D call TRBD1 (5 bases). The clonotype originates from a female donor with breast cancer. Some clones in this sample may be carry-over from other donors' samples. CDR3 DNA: TGCGCCGGCAGCCAAGACCCCCGACAGTCTAATCAGCCCCAGCATTTT. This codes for CAGSQDPRQSNQPQHF.